The source of this T cell receptor (beta chain) is a study of technical replicates of blood from a few donors. Generated by immunoSEQ multiplex PCR, the TCRdb table keeps only in-frame clones and is missing some. The table includes some 80,000 clones, approximately 97% detected once. The germline V and J ends were trimmed by 4 bases and 4 bases, with 13 bases remaining between them. CDR1 and CDR2 from the germline V gene are MDHEN and SYDVKM. This CDR3 is 14 amino acids long. The sequencing sample was made of T cells isolated from PBMCs. This receptor was identified in a human donor in good health. V gene TRBV28 combines with J gene TRBJ2-5; D is uncertain. In DNA, the CDR3 is TGTGCCAGCAGTTACGGAGAGGTAGGAGAGACCCAGTACTTC. Translating it yields CASSYGEVGETQYF.